Below, one T cell receptor beta chain is given with its context. This entry is derived from a study of technical replicates of blood from a few donors. The CDR3 runs 15 residues. Germline trimming cut 1 base from V and 3 bases from J; bases unmatched to any gene: 4. CDR1 and CDR2 (germline): SGHTA, FQGNSA. Assay used: immunoSEQ multiplex PCR; TCRdb lists only in-frame clones, some missing. This sample yields approximately 59,000 clones, of which about 90% are seen a single time; around 5.1% belongs to the top ten. This receptor was taken from a human donor in good health. Some clones in this sample may be carry-over from other donors' samples. Sequenced: PBMCs. V is TRBV7-2 and J is TRBJ2-5, with 8 bases matching TRBD2. The CDR3: CASSLGAGGKETQYF. The CDR3 coding sequence is TGTGCCAGCAGCTTAGGCGCGGGAGGTAAAGAGACCCAGTACTTC.